The clone carrying this T cell receptor beta chain was counted many times. Its antigen is unknown. The germline V gene has CDR1 SQVTM and CDR2 ANQGSEA. V dropped 3 bases and J dropped 6; count of bases not matched to a gene: 10. This CDR3 region has 14 residues. From the RT-PCR reads, TCRdb called clonotypes with MiXCR, one entry per CDR3 protein. The data contain around 570,000 distinct CDR3 sequences, approximately 7.7% of them singletons. The data belong to a study of response to subunit inactivated influenza vaccine. Points from the study as a whole: Researchers suggested that each seasonal influenza vaccination recruits few new T cells.

The TCR originated in a man aged 50-75 years who received an inactivated influenza vaccine. This chain links TRBV29-1 with TRBJ2-7; 8 bases map to TRBD2. The sample in question was PBMCs from blood, obtained less than 30 months after vaccination. The CDR3 here is CSVDSGTRSGEQYF. The CDR3 DNA is TGCAGCGTTGACTCTGGGACTAGAAGTGGCGAGCAGTACTTC.